The 27 T cell receptor beta chains given below trace back to one sample, sequenced in a study of shared clonotypes between healthy human individuals. Profiled with immunoSEQ multiplex PCR; TCRdb holds only in-frame clones, not every one. This sample has 2,500,000 or so clones, with 90% to 95% found just once. Sequencing was carried out using naive CD4+ T cells sorted from blood. Indicated subset: CD45RA+ positively selected. The receptors were gathered from a man aged 18 to 35 in good health.

V gene TRBV28 combines with J gene TRBJ2-5, with D uncertain. The CDR3 is 13 residues long. Germline CDR1 and CDR2: MDHEN and SYDVKM. Trimming shortened V by 6 bases and J by 7 bases, and 15 bases separated the two germline ends. The CDR3 nucleotides are TGTGCCAGCAGCAGAGTGTCTTTTATGACCCAGTACTTC. Protein sequence: CASSRVSFMTQYF.

This clone has more than one count but fewer than ten. The chain employs TRBV30 and TRBJ1-1; 7 bases line up with TRBD1. The CDR3 length is 16 residues. From germline, CDR1 is GTSNPN and CDR2 SVGIG (reference sequence). Trimming at V came to 2 bases and at J to 0 bases, leaving 9 bases not matched to a gene. CDR3 DNA: TGTGCCTGGAGTATCCACAGGGGAACCATGAACACTGAAGCTTTCTTT. It codes for CAWSIHRGTMNTEAFF.

The V call is TRBV4-3, the J call TRBJ2-2; 9 bases align to TRBD2. V was clipped by 5 bases and J by 0 bases; unmatched bases: 4. CDR3 length equals 16 residues. Germline CDR1 is LGHNA and CDR2 is YSLEER. The CDR3 is CASSTGLATNTGELFF. The CDR3 DNA reads TGCGCCAGCAGCACCGGACTAGCGACGAACACCGGGGAGCTGTTTTTT.

This chain uses TRBV30 with TRBJ1-5; the match to TRBD1 covers 8 bases. The CDR3 is made up of 14 amino acids. J gave up 6 bases and V 5 bases, and 9 bases lay outside the gene matches. In germline, CDR1 is GTSNPN, CDR2 SVGIG (reference sequence). Here the CDR3 DNA reads TGTGCCTGGGCCCAGGACAGGGTTGGTCAGCCCCAGCATTTT. The encoded protein is CAWAQDRVGQPQHF.

The J gene is TRBJ2-3, the V gene TRBV7-2, with a possible D match to TRBD1 (5 bases). The V gene's germline CDR1 is SGHTA and CDR2 FQGNSA. The ends were cut back, 3 bases at V and 4 bases at J, with 11 bases in the middle. This CDR3 comprises 14 residues. Here the CDR3 reads CASSFQGSSDTQYF. CDR3 in DNA: TGTGCCAGCAGCTTCCAGGGAAGTTCAGATACGCAGTATTTT.

The chain is built from TRBV6-5 and TRBJ1-1, with TRBD1 matching over 10 bases. The CDR3 sequence is 15 residues long. J lost 5 bases, V lost 6 bases, and 9 bases had no gene match. Germline values: CDR1 MNHEY, CDR2 SVGAGI. CDR3: CASSPRQGAKTEAFF. The CDR3 coding sequence is TGTGCCAGCAGCCCTCGACAGGGGGCGAAGACTGAAGCTTTCTTT.

The V gene is TRBV4-1, the J gene TRBJ1-4; possible D gene TRBD1, 5 bases. The CDR3 runs to 17 residues. Germline V lookup: CDR1 MGHRA, CDR2 YSYEKL. Trimming cost V 0 bases and J 4 bases, with 15 bases left between them. CDR3 DNA sequence: TGCGCCAGCAGCCAAGAGTTGGTGCAGGGCTTTAATGAAAAACTGTTTTTT. This encodes CASSQELVQGFNEKLFF.

The chain joins TRBV6-6 to TRBJ1-5, with 8 nucleotides matching TRBD1. Unmatched junction bases numbered 6, after V lost 6 bases and J lost 5 bases. There are 14 residues in the CDR3. Germline V gene data show CDR1 as MNHNY and CDR2 as SVGAGI (reference sequence). CDR3 sequence (DNA): TGTGCCAGCAGACCCCGGACAGGGTATCAGCCCCAGCATTTT. Protein product: CASRPRTGYQPQHF.

The V gene is TRBV1, the J gene TRBJ1-2; the D segment call TRBD1 is taken from the table without a DNA check. TRBV1 is designated a pseudogene. CDR3 length: 14 amino acids. The CDR3 DNA follows: TGCACCAGCAGACGCAAGACAGGGACCTGCGGCTACACCTTC. Its translation: CTSRRKTGTCGYTF.

The chain links TRBV19 to TRBJ1-2; 9 bases agree with TRBD1. This CDR3 spans 12 amino acids. Germline lookup yields CDR1 LNHDA and CDR2 SQIVND (reference sequence). V lost 7 bases to trimming and J lost 5 bases; unmatched junction nucleotides: 2. This chain's CDR3 is CASNDRGYGYTF. CDR3 nucleotide sequence: TGTGCCAGTAACGACAGGGGGTATGGCTACACCTTC.

Of note for this clone: The same CDR3 arises from other DNA sequences in this sample as well. The chain has TRBV18 and TRBJ2-3, with D hard to call. The CDR3 extends over 12 amino acids. Germline V gene sequence: CDR1 KGHSH, CDR2 LQKENI. Trimming removed 6 bases from V and 4 bases from J, with 8 bases in between. Here the CDR3 DNA reads TGTGCCAGCTCCCCAGAGGCAGATACGCAGTATTTT. It yields the protein CASSPEADTQYF.

CDR3 protein: CASRHLPGQGNYEQYF. CDR3 coding DNA: TGTGCCAGCAGACACCTGCCGGGACAGGGTAACTACGAGCAGTACTTC. The chain combines TRBV28 with TRBJ2-7; 9 positions match TRBD1. Germline V gene lookup returns CDR1 MDHEN and CDR2 SYDVKM. There are 16 residues in the CDR3. Trimming at V came to 6 bases and at J to 3 bases, leaving 12 bases not matched to a gene. Variable domain in full (rest from reference TRBV28 and TRBJ2-7): DVKVTQSSRYLVKRTGEKVFLECVQDMDHENMFWYRQDPGLGLRLIYFSYDVKMKEKGDIPEGYSVSREKKERFSLILESASTNQTSMYLCASRHLPGQGNYEQYFGPGTRLTVT.

As to this clone: This sample also contains other DNA sequences that code for the same CDR3. The CDR3 here is CAWSVGLNTEAFF. The CDR3 DNA sequence: TGTGCCTGGAGTGTCGGGCTGAACACTGAAGCTTTCTTT. The rearrangement links TRBV30 to TRBJ1-1; D not certain. Between the trimmed V and J ends, which lost 0 bases and 0 bases, there was a span of 5 bases. The CDR3 is 13 amino acids. Germline loops: CDR1 GTSNPN, CDR2 SVGIG (reference sequence).

This rearrangement joins TRBV7-8 to TRBJ1-1; D is undetermined. The CDR3 length is 16 residues. V shed 4 bases and J shed 2 bases, with 17 bases lying between them. Per the germline V gene, CDR1 is SGHVS and CDR2 is FQNEAQ. DNA of the CDR3: TGTGCCAGCAGCTCCTTAACCCGGGCCTTTAACACTGAAGCTTTCTTT. Translation: CASSSLTRAFNTEAFF.

V and J are TRBV5-4 and TRBJ2-7; TRBD2 is a possible D gene (6 bases). Germline CDR1 and CDR2: SGHNT and YYREEE (reference sequence). The CDR3 covers 11 residues. The germline V and J ends were trimmed by 4 bases and 4 bases, with 6 bases remaining between them. The CDR3 is CASSREYEQYF. The CDR3 DNA follows: TGTGCCAGCAGCCGGGAGTACGAGCAGTACTTC.

This clone came up once. The chain joins TRBV19 to TRBJ2-1, with a tentative D call TRBD1 (5 bases). The CDR3 contains 15 residues. The V gene lost 7 bases and the J gene lost 2 bases, with 15 bases spanning the gap. Germline V gene lookup returns CDR1 LNHDA and CDR2 SQIVND (reference sequence). The CDR3 here is CASTGRQGTYNEQFF. CDR3 bases: TGTGCCAGTACTGGTAGGCAGGGTACCTACAATGAGCAGTTCTTC.

This clone was found once. The chain links TRBV5-6 to TRBJ1-2; 7 bases agree with TRBD1. The CDR3 has 15 residues. J was trimmed by 3 bases and V by 2 bases; bases with no gene match: 7. CDR1 is SGHDT, CDR2 YYEEEE, per germline. This chain's CDR3 is CASSLVTGLHYGYTF. DNA of the CDR3: TGTGCCAGCAGCTTAGTGACAGGGCTCCACTATGGCTACACCTTC.

Remarks on this clone: At one of its ends the junction is not consistent with the germline gene, which may arise from a read error. V gene TRBV10-3 combines with J gene TRBJ1-4, with 7 nucleotides matching TRBD1. The CDR3 spans 16 residues. Germline loops: CDR1 ENHRY, CDR2 SYGVKD. CDR3 amino acids: CAITDRALNEGGTGIF. DNA of the CDR3: TGTGCCATCACAGACAGGGCTCTGAATGAAGGGGGAACTGGAATTTTT.

V is TRBV6-1 and J is TRBJ1-5, with TRBD1 matching 8 bases. The ends lost 5 bases at V and 5 bases at J; junction bases unmatched: 8. CDR1 is MNHNS and CDR2 is SASEGT in the germline V gene. This CDR3 spans 15 amino acids. CDR3 region: CASSPSDRAYQPQHF. The CDR3 DNA reads TGTGCCAGCAGTCCCTCGGACAGGGCTTATCAGCCCCAGCATTTT.

CDR3 loop: CASSYTRDGRETQYF. The CDR3 DNA is TGTGCCAGCAGCTACACTCGGGACGGAAGAGAGACCCAGTACTTC. The chain uses TRBV5-4 and TRBJ2-5, with D possibly being TRBD1 or TRBD2 (5 bases each). Germline V CDR1 and CDR2: SGHNT, YYREEE (reference sequence). V lost 3 bases and J lost 4, with 16 bases in between. The length of the CDR3 is 15 residues.

CDR3 loop: CASGGLAASSYEQYF. The DNA for the CDR3 is TGTGCCAGCGGGGGACTAGCGGCCAGCTCCTACGAGCAGTACTTC. J is TRBJ2-7 and V is TRBV6-1; 11 nucleotides agree with TRBD2. V trimming: 8 bases; J trimming: 0 bases; junction bases outside the gene matches: 6. The V gene's germline CDR1 is MNHNS and CDR2 SASEGT. CDR3 length: 15 residues.

Remarks on this clone: At the DNA level, this CDR3 is encoded by other sequences in the same sample as well. The chain uses TRBV5-1 and TRBJ2-3; TRBD1 matches 7 bases. Germline assignment: CDR1 SGHRS and CDR2 YFSETQ. The V and J ends lost 1 base and 1 base, in that order; junction bases with no gene match: 3. The CDR3 has 15 residues. CDR3 sequence: CASSLTGDRTDTQYF. The CDR3 region has the DNA TGCGCCAGCAGCTTGACAGGGGACCGCACAGATACGCAGTATTTT.

This clone was detected only once. The chain uses TRBV5-6 and TRBJ2-2, with D possibly matching TRBD1 (5 bases). In germline, CDR1 is SGHDT, CDR2 YYEEEE. The CDR3 extends over 16 amino acids. V shed 0 bases and J shed 5 bases, with 14 bases lying between them. CDR3 sequence (DNA): TGTGCCAGCAGCTTGGGGACACTGGGAAGGACCGGGGAGCTGTTTTTT. Translation: CASSLGTLGRTGELFF.

On this clone itself: In the same sample, other DNA sequences code for this CDR3. The chain has TRBV7-9 and TRBJ1-1; D not resolved. The CDR3 is 14 amino acids. Germline values: CDR1 SEHNR, CDR2 FQNEAQ (reference sequence). Trimming shortened V by 1 base and J by 5 bases, and 11 bases separated the two germline ends. CDR3 loop: CASSLGTVGTEAFF. In DNA, the CDR3 is TGTGCCAGCAGCTTAGGGACGGTTGGTACTGAAGCTTTCTTT.

Of note for this clone: Other DNA sequences of this sample code for an identical CDR3. The chain links TRBV5-6 to TRBJ1-5; 10 bases fit TRBD1. CDR1 and CDR2 from the germline V gene are SGHDT and YYEEEE. Trimming took 3 bases from V and 7 from J; bases not matched to a gene: 4. The CDR3 consists of 14 residues. CDR3 bases: TGTGCCAGCAGCTCTGGACAGGGGGGACAGCCCCAGCATTTT. Its protein product is CASSSGQGGQPQHF.

In its sample, this clone was seen once. The chain uses TRBV27 and TRBJ2-1; the D gene is possibly TRBD2 (5 bases). V was shortened by 8 bases and J by 5 bases, with 19 bases between the two germline ends. The germline V gene encodes CDR1 MNHEY and CDR2 SMNVEV (reference sequence). The CDR3 is 15 residues long. CDR3 amino acids: CASGGGVLFHNEQFF. In nucleotides, the CDR3 is TGTGCCAGCGGCGGAGGTGTTCTTTTCCACAATGAGCAGTTCTTC.

The rearrangement uses TRBV6-6 and TRBJ1-3; possibly TRBD1 for D (5 bases). The V gene lost 5 bases and the J gene lost 5 bases, with 16 bases spanning the gap. From germline, CDR1 is MNHNY and CDR2 SVGAGI (reference sequence). The CDR3 covers 15 residues. DNA of the CDR3: TGTGCCAGCAGTCCCCCCCAGCAGGGACGAAACACCATATATTTT. It specifies CASSPPQQGRNTIYF.